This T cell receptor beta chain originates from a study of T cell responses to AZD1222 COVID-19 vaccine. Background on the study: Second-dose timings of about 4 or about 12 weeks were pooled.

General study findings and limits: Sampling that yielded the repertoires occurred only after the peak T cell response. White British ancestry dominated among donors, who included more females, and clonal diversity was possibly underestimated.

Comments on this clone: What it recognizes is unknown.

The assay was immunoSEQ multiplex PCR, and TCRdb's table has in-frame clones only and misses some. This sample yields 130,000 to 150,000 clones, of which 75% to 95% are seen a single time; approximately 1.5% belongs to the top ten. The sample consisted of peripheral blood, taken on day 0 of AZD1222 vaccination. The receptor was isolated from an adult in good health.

The CDR3 DNA is TGTGCCAGCTCACCGGTGCCCCCGGGACACGGTTCTGGAAACACCATATATTTT. Its translation is CASSPVPPGHGSGNTIYF. The chain combines TRBV18 with TRBJ1-3; possible D gene TRBD1, 6 bases. Germline CDR1 and CDR2: KGHSH and LQKENI. The CDR3 is 18 amino acids. Deletions cut 3 bases from V and 1 base from J, with 19 bases between. The variable domain in full, completed from reference TRBV18 and TRBJ1-3, reads NAGVMQNPRHLVRRRGQEARLRCSPMKGHSHVYWYRQLPEEGLKFMVYLQKENIIDESGMPKERFSAEFPKEGPSILRIQQVVRGDSAAYFCASSPVPPGHGSGNTIYFGEGSWLTVV.